The entry that follows covers one T cell receptor beta chain sequence. The antigen is undetermined. The CDR3 runs to 13 residues. Trimming removed 8 bases from V and 5 bases from J, with 13 bases in between. Germline CDR1 LNHDA, CDR2 SQIVND (reference sequence). This sample is drawn from a study of OX40 agonist ivuxolimab in advanced cancers. Libraries were prepared by immunoSEQ multiplex PCR; TCRdb keeps only in-frame clonotypes and omits some of them. The repertoire holds about 69,000 clones, around 90% seen once, with 10% to 13% in the top ten. Broader study findings: Both CD4+ and CD8+ T cell populations in blood had undergone clonal expansion by week 6 at 0.1 to 3.0 mg/kg. More expanded clones were found, on average, in CD8+ than in CD4+ T cells.

The chain carries TRBV19 and TRBJ1-3; D unresolved. The source is an adult with an advanced solid tumor such as melanoma, head and neck, liver or kidney cancer. Here the sequenced sample was CD4+ or CD8+ T cells sorted from blood, taken in a trial of the OX40 agonist ivuxolimab. CDR3 sequence: CASPPLIRNTIYF. The CDR3 DNA sequence: TGTGCCAGTCCGCCACTCATTCGAAACACCATATATTTT.